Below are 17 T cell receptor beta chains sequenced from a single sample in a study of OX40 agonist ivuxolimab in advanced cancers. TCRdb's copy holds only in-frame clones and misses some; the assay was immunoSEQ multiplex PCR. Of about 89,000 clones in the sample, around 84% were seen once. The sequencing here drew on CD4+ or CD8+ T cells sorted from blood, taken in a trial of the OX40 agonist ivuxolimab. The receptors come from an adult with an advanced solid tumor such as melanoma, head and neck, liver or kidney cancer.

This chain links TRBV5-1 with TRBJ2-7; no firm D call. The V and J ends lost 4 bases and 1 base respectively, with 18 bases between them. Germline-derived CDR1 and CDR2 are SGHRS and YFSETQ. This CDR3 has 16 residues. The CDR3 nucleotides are TGCGCCAGCAGCCCGGAACCCTTCCCTACATCCTACGAGCAGTACTTC. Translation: CASSPEPFPTSYEQYF.

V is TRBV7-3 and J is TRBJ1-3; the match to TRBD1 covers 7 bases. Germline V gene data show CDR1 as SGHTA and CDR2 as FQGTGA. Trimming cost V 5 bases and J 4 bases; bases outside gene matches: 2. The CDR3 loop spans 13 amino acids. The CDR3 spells CASSLGQGNTIYF. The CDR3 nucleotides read TGTGCCAGCAGCCTGGGACAGGGAAACACCATATATTTT.

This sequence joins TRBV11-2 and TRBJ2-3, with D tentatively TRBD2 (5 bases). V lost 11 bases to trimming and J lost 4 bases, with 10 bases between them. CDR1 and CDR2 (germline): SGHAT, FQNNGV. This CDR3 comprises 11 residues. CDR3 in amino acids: CASGMADTQYF. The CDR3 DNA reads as TGTGCCTCGGGGATGGCAGATACGCAGTATTTT.

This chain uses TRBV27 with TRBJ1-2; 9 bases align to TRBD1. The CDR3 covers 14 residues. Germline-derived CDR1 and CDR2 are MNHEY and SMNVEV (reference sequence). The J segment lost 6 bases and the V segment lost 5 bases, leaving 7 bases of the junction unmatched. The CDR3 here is CASSLLGTGNGYTF. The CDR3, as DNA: TGTGCCAGCAGTCTCCTCGGGACAGGGAATGGCTACACCTTC.

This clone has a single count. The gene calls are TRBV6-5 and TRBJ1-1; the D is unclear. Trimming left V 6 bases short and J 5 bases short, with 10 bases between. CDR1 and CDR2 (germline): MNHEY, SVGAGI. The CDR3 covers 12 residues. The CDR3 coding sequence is TGTGCCAGCAGGAACGGGAGGACTGAAGCTTTCTTT. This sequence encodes CASRNGRTEAFF.

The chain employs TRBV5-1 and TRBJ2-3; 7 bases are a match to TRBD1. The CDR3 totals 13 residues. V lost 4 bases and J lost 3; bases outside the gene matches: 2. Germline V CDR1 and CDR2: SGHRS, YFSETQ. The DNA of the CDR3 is TGCGCCAGCAGCGAGGGGGCGACAGATACGCAGTATTTT. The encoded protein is CASSEGATDTQYF.

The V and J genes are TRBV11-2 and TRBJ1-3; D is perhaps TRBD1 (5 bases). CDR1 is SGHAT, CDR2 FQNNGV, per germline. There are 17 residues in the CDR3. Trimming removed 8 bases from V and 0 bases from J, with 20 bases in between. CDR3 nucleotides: TGTGCCAGCGGAGGGGAAAGGGGAATCCTCTCTGGAAACACCATATATTTT. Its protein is CASGGERGILSGNTIYF.

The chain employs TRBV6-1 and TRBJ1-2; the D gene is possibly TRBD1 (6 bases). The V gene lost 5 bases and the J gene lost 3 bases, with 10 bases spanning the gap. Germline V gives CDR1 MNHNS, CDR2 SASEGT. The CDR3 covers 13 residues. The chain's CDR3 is CASSKQGDYGYTF. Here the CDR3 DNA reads TGTGCCAGCAGTAAACAGGGAGACTATGGCTACACCTTC.

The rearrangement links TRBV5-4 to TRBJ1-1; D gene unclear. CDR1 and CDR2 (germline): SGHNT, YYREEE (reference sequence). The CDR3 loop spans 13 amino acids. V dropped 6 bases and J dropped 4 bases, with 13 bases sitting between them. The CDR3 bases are TGTGCCAGCACCCTCTCGGTGGGCACTGAAGCTTTCTTT. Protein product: CASTLSVGTEAFF.

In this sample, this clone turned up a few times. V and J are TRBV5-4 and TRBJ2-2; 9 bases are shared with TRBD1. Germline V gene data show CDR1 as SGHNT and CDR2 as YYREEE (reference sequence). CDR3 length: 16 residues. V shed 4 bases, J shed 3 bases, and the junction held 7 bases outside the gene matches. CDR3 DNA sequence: TGTGCCAGCAGCCCGCCGGGACAGGGAGACACCGGGGAGCTGTTTTTT. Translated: CASSPPGQGDTGELFF.

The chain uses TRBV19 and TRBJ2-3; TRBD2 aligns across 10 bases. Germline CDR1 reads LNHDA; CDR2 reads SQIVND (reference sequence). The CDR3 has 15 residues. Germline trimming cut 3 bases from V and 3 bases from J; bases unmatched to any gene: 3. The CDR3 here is CASSILAGVTDTQYF. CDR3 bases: TGTGCCAGTAGTATCCTAGCGGGGGTTACAGATACGCAGTATTTT.

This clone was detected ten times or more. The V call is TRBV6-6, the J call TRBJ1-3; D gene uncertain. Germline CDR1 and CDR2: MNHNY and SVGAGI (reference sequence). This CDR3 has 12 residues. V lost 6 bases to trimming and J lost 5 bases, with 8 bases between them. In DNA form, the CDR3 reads TGTGCCAGCAGCCGTCCTAGAAACACCATATATTTT. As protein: CASSRPRNTIYF.

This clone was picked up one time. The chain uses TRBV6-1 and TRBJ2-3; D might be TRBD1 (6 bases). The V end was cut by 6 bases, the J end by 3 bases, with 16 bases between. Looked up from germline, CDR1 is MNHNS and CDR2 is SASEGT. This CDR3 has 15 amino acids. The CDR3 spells CASRGGQHLTDTQYF. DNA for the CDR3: TGTGCCAGCAGAGGAGGACAGCACCTAACAGATACGCAGTATTTT.

In DNA form, the CDR3 reads TGTGCCAGCAGTCCGGGACAGTTTGGAAACACCATATATTTT. Encoded protein: CASSPGQFGNTIYF. This chain connects TRBV6-6 to TRBJ1-3; TRBD1 matches at 7 bases. Germline CDR1 reads MNHNY; CDR2 reads SVGAGI (reference sequence). J gave up 3 bases and V 5 bases, and 4 bases lay outside the gene matches. This CDR3 is 14 amino acids long.

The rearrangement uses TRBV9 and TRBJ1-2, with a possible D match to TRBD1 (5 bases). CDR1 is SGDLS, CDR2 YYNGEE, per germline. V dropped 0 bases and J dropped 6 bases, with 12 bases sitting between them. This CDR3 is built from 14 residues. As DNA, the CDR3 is TGTGCCAGCAGCGTAGGAGGGGAAGGGCATGGCTACACCTTC. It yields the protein CASSVGGEGHGYTF.

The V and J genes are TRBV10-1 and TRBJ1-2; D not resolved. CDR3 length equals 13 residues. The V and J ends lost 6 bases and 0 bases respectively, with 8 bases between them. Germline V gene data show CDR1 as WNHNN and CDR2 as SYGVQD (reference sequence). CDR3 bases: TGCGCCAGCAGCCCGGGGACTAACTATGGCTACACCTTC. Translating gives CASSPGTNYGYTF.

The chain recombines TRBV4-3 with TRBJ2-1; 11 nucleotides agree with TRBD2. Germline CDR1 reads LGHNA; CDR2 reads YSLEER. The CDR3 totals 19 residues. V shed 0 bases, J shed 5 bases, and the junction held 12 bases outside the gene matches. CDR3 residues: CASSQEFLRASGRNNEQFF. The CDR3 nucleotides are TGCGCCAGCAGCCAAGAATTCTTAAGGGCTAGCGGGAGGAACAATGAGCAGTTCTTC.